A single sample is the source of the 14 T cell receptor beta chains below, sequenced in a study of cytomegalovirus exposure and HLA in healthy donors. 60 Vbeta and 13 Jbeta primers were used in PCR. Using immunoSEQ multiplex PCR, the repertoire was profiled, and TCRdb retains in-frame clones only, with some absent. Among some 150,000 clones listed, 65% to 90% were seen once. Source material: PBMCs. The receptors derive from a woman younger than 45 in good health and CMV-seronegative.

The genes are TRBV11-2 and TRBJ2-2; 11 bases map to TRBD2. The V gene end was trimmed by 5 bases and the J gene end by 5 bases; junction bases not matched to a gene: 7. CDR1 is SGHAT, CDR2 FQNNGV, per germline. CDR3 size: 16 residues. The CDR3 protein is CASSAVAGGRTGELFF. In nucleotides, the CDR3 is TGTGCCAGCAGCGCCGTAGCGGGGGGGCGTACCGGGGAGCTGTTTTTT.

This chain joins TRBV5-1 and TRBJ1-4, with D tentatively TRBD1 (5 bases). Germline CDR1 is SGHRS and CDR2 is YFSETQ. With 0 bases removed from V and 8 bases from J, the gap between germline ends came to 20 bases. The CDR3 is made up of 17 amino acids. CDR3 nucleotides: TGCGCCAGCAGCTTGGATTTTCGGGGGAGCTCTGTGGAAAAACTGTTTTTT. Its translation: CASSLDFRGSSVEKLFF.

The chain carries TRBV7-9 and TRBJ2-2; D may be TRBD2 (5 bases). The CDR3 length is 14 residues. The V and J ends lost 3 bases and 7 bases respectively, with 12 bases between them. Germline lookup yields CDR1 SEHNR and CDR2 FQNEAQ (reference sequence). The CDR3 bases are TGTGCCAGCAGCTTCGGGGTTTCAGGCGGGGAGCTGTTTTTT. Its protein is CASSFGVSGGELFF.

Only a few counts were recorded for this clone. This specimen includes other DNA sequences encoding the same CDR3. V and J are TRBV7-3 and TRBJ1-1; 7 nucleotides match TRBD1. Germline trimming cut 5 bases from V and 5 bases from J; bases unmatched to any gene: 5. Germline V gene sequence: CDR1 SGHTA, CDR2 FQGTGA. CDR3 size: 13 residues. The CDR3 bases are TGTGCCAGCAGCCTGGACAGGAATACTGAAGCTTTCTTT. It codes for CASSLDRNTEAFF.

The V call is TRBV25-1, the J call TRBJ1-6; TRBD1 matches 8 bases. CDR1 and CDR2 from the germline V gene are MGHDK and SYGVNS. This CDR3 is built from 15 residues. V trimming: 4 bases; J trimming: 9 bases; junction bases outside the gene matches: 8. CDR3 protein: CASSVDREKISPLHF. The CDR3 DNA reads TGTGCCAGCAGTGTGGACAGGGAGAAAATTTCACCCCTCCACTTT.

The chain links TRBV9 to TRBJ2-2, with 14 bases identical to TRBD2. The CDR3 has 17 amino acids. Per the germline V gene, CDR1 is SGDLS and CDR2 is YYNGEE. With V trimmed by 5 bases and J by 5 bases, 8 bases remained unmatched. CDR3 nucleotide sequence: TGTGCCAGCAGGCCGGGACTAGCGGGGGCCTTGACCGGGGAGCTGTTTTTT. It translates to CASRPGLAGALTGELFF.

CDR3 amino acids: CASSPLAGVLDEQYF. The CDR3 DNA follows: TGTGCCAGCAGCCCTCTAGCGGGAGTTCTCGACGAGCAGTACTTC. The gene calls are TRBV9 and TRBJ2-7; TRBD2 aligns across 10 bases. Trimming at V came to 4 bases and at J to 5 bases, leaving 9 bases not matched to a gene. CDR1 is SGDLS, CDR2 YYNGEE, per germline. The CDR3 has 15 amino acids.

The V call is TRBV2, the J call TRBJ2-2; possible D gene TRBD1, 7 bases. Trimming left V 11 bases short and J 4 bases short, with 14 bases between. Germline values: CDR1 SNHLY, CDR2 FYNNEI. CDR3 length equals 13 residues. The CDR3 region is CAGGGQSTGELFF. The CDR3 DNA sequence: TGTGCCGGAGGGGGACAGAGCACCGGGGAGCTGTTTTTT.

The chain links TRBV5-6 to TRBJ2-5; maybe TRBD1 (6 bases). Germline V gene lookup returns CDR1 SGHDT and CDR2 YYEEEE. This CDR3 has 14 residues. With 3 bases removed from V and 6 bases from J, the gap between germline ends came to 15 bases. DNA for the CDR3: TGTGCCAGCAGCTGGGGGCCTACTCTTCAGACCCAGTACTTC. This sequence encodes CASSWGPTLQTQYF.

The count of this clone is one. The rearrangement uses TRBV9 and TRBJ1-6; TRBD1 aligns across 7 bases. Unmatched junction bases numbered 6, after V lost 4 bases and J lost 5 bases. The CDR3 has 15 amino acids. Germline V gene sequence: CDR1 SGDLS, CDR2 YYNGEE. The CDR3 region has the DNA TGTGCCAGCAGCTTTCGAACAGGGGATAATTCACCCCTCCACTTT. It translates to CASSFRTGDNSPLHF. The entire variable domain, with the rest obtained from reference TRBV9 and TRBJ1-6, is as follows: DSGVTQTPKHLITATGQRVTLRCSPRSGDLSVYWYQQSLDQGLQFLIQYYNGEERAKGNILERFSAQQFPDLHSELNLSSLELGDSALYFCASSFRTGDNSPLHFGNGTRLTVT.

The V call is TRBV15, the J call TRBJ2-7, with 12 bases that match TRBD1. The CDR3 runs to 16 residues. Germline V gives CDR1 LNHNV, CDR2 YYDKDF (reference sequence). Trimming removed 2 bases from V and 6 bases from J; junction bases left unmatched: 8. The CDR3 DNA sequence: TGTGCCACCAGCAGACCTAAGGGACAGGGGGCTGGCGAGCAGTACTTC. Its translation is CATSRPKGQGAGEQYF.

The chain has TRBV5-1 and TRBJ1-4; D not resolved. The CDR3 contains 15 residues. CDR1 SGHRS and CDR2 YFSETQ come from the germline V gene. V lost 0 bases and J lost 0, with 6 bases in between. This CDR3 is CASSLAESTNEKLFF. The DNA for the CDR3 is TGCGCCAGCAGCTTGGCCGAGTCAACTAATGAAAAACTGTTTTTT.

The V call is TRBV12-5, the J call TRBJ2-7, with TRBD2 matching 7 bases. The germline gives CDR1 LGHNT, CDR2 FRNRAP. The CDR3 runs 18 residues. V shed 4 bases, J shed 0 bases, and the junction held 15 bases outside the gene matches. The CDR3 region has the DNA TGTGCTAGTGGTTCGGGGGGATACAGGCCCTTCAGCTCCTACGAGCAGTACTTC. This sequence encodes CASGSGGYRPFSSYEQYF.

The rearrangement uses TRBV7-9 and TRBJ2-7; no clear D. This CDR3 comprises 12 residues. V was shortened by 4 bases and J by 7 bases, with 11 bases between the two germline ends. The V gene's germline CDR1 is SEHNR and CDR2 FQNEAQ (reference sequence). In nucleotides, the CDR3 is TGTGCCAGCAGCTCACAGTTTGAGGAGCAGTACTTC. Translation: CASSSQFEEQYF.